This T cell receptor (beta chain) was sequenced for a study of T cells in AML relapse after transplant (dated by TCRdb to between 2018 and 2021). Regarding the research as a whole: The remission controls were clinically matched patients who stayed in long-term complete remission and had follow-up of more than 3 years. Remission samples were bone marrow collected about 1 year after HSCT from patients who maintained complete remission. In patients given allogeneic HSCT for myeloid malignancy, this retrospective study looked at bone marrow T cells, examining both their TCR repertoires and their inhibitory receptor expression.

V is cut back by 0 bases and J by 9 bases, with 10 bases in the junction unmatched. CDR1 and CDR2, looked up from the germline V gene, are LGHNA and YNFKEQ. From its cysteine to its phenylalanine, the CDR3 spans 18 amino acids. Only the CDR3 part of the read is kept: 54 bases, read in frame from the first base. The investigation overall reported the following: TCR repertoire comparisons were based on very few samples, with only a few individuals included per group for unsorted bone marrow.

This clonotype is labeled medium-sized (0.01 to 0.1%). Its recognized antigen is unknown. Within one base of it there is no much larger clone, and no base qualities were kept. The library was prepared using PCR. A modified RACE PCR protocol, rather than multiplex PCR, was used to amplify TCR alpha and beta chains from RNA. Libraries were sequenced on an Illumina MiSeq, and raw reads were demultiplexed by sample-specific barcode combinations. As for how the authors treated the data: MiXCR software was used to identify TCR clonotypes from the sequencing reads. Using fastp trimming at Q25 and MiXCR clonotype assembly, TCRdb reanalyzed the public sequencing data and kept in-frame beta chains. Each record represents a unique CDR3 protein, reported with the most common genes and DNA among its rows. In this record, the V and J calls reflect TCRdb's handling and not the investigators' own analysis. Recorded for this sample are about 1,400 distinct CDR3 sequences; 6.6% of them occurred a single time. The leading ten clones occupy 45% to 50% of the sample.

The sequences come from bone marrow, either the whole sample or a sorted T cell fraction (not recorded which), collected in complete remission. The sequence was collected from a human donor who had a stem cell transplant for acute myeloid leukemia. In transplant recipients, some T cells may be of donor rather than host origin. The chain is made from TRBV4-2 and TRBJ2-1; 14 central nucleotides agree with TRBD2. The CDR3 sequence is CASSQDRGLAGGAGEQFF. The nucleotide sequence reads as follows: TGTGCCAGCAGCCAAGACCGTGGACTAGCGGGGGGCGCAGGTGAGCAGTTCTTC.